The source of this T cell receptor (beta chain) is a study of CD8+ T cells in alopecia areata. Treatment given: oral pan-JAK inhibitor, 5-10 mg twice daily. Punch biopsies of lesional scalp, plus peripheral blood, were taken from alopecia areata patients. In each case, RNA was isolated and then reverse transcribed into cDNA as the sequencing template. Produced via immunoSEQ multiplex PCR; TCRdb's table is partial and in-frame only. Among about 200,000 clones, around three fifths were seen once, and the ten largest hold just over 1%. CDR3 length: 14 residues. CDR1 and CDR2 from the germline V gene are MNHNY and SVGAGI (reference sequence). V gave up 6 bases and J gave up 3 bases, with 15 bases separating them.

The chain employs TRBV6-6 and TRBJ2-7; D is unclear. The starting material was CD4+ T cells sorted from blood, obtained at week 24, from a patient treated with tofacitinib. This clonotype was sampled from a human donor with alopecia areata. The CDR3 nucleotides read TGTGCCAGCAGCTACCCCAACAAGGGCTACGAGCAGTACTTC. Its translation: CASSYPNKGYEQYF.